Below are 3 T cell receptor beta chains sequenced from a single sample in a study of long-term antiretroviral therapy in people with HIV. It was version v3.0 of the immunoSEQ assay that was run at survey level. Here immunoSEQ multiplex PCR was the method, and the copy in TCRdb shows in-frame clones only, minus some. This sample has about 39,000 clones; roughly nine tenths occur once, and the top ten carry about 4%. The sequences come from unsorted PBMCs, collected 1.2 years after starting antiretroviral therapy. Every receptor here comes from a woman aged 50 to 65 with HIV.

The chain uses TRBV2 and TRBJ2-2; the D is unclear. Germline CDR1 reads SNHLY; CDR2 reads FYNNEI. V lost 7 bases to trimming and J lost 0 bases, with 12 bases between them. This CDR3 has 15 amino acids. The CDR3 DNA sequence: TGTGCCAGCATAATGGAACGCCCGAACACCGGGGAGCTGTTTTTT. It encodes CASIMERPNTGELFF. Full variable domain (remainder filled in from reference TRBV2 and TRBJ2-2): EPEVTQTPSHQVTQMGQEVILRCVPISNHLYFYWYRQILGQKVEFLVSFYNNEISEKSEIFDDQFSVERPDGSNFTLKIRSTKLEDSAMYFCASIMERPNTGELFFGEGSRLTVL.

The chain employs TRBV6-7 and TRBJ1-4; D possibly corresponds to TRBD1 (6 bases). TRBV6-7 is known as an ORF, though its function is uncertain. This CDR3 comprises 16 residues. Deletions cut 4 bases from V and 3 bases from J, with 15 bases between. The CDR3 here is CASSFMGGAANEKLFF. The CDR3 coding sequence is TGTGCCAGCAGTTTCATGGGGGGGGCGGCTAATGAAAAACTGTTTTTT.

This sequence joins TRBV5-4 and TRBJ2-1; D gene ambiguous. V lost 1 base, J lost 4 bases, and 0 bases lay in between. This CDR3 spans 11 amino acids. Germline values: CDR1 SGHNT, CDR2 YYREEE (reference sequence). The CDR3 is CASSLYNEQFF. DNA of the CDR3: TGTGCCAGCAGCTTGTACAATGAGCAGTTCTTC.